The present entry profiles one T cell receptor delta chain with its context. Its specificity is not known. Between about 96% and 99.6% of sorted thymocytes were Vdelta1+. The sample belongs to a study of Vδ1+ human thymocytes. Whole-study findings and limits: Approximately 20% of thymic delta-chain sequences were Vdelta2, with few Vdelta3, unlike blood Vdelta1+ controls. Unexpected Vdelta2 sequences could cause misinterpretation of bulk repertoire data. TRD repertoires were essentially private, unlike widely shared TRG clonotypes. In the thymus, TRG and TRD repertoires looked highly polyclonal with Gaussian CDR3 lengths.

The ends lost 2 bases at V and 1 base at J; junction bases unmatched: 10. The CDR3 contains 18 residues. In germline, CDR1 is TSWWSYY, CDR2 QGS. RNA was extracted from the cells and then reverse transcribed. CDR3 amplicons came from multiplex PCR with pooled V-gene forward and constant-region reverse primers. With CATT, TCRdb re-called clones from the multiplex PCR reads. The top ten clones hold 0.3% to 0.5% of a sample with 45,000 to 75,000 delta-chain clones, more than 13% of them seen once. Sequencing input: Vdelta1+ gamma-delta thymocytes from the thymus. The subset is: FACS-sorted CD3+ TCRalphabeta- TCRVdelta1+ TCRVdelta2- thymocytes. V gene TRDV1 combines with J gene TRDJ1, with 10 positions matching TRDD3. This sequence was found in a girl under two years old who had congenital heart surgery. The CDR3 region is CALGEARTGGLGTDKLIF. CDR3 DNA sequence: TGTGCTCTTGGGGAAGCCCGTACTGGGGGATTGGGCACCGATAAACTCATCTTT.